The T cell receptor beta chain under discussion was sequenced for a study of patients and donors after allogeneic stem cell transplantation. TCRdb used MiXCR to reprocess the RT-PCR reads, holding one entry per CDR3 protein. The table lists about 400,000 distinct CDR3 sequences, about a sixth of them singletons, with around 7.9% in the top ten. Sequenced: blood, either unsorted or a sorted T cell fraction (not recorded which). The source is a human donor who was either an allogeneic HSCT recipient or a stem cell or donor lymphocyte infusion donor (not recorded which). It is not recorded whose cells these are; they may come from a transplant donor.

The CDR3 region has the DNA TGTGCCACCAGTGATTTGCCCGGGACAGGGTTCGGGGAGACCCAGTACTTC. It is translated as CATSDLPGTGFGETQYF. The chain is built from TRBV24-1 and TRBJ2-5; 9 bases match TRBD1. The CDR3 has 17 amino acids. The V and J ends lost 0 bases and 5 bases, in that order; junction bases with no gene match: 9. Germline CDR1 is KGHDR and CDR2 is SFDVKD.